Listed below are T cell receptor beta chains from one sample, sequenced in a study of cytomegalovirus exposure and HLA in healthy donors. Libraries were prepared by immunoSEQ multiplex PCR; TCRdb keeps only in-frame clonotypes and omits some of them. Among 150,000 to 200,000 clones, about 80% were seen once, and the ten largest hold under 3%. Sequencing was performed on PBMCs. The receptors were sampled from a woman between 50 and 59 years old in good health and CMV-seronegative. Each CDR3 is given with its conserved first and last residue. D genes are given only for firm matches. Rows give clone size only sometimes, using once, few, many, or a class for an expanded clone.

j_gene	v_gene	abundance	d_gene	CDR3nt	CDR3aa
TRBJ2-5	TRBV7-9	-	-	TGTTCCAGCAGCTTAGCGCTTCCGGGAGAGACCCAGTACTTC	CSSSLALPGETQYF
TRBJ2-7	TRBV6-6	-	-	TGTGCCAGCAGTTTACAGGATTCCTACGAGCAGTACTTC	CASSLQDSYEQYF
TRBJ1-4	TRBV19	-	TRBD1	TGTGCCAGTGCAGGACAGGTTAATGAAAAACTGTTTTTT	CASAGQVNEKLFF
TRBJ2-2	TRBV14	-	-	TGTGCCAGCAGCGCGCAGGTATCCGGGGAGCTGTTTTTT	CASSAQVSGELFF
TRBJ1-2	TRBV28	-	-	TGTGCCAGCAGTCCAGGGAGGGGCGGCTACACCTTC	CASSPGRGGYTF
TRBJ1-4	TRBV5-8	-	-	TGTGCCAGCAGCCCCCGTGTAAGGCAGAAGGGGGAAAAACTGTTTTTT	CASSPRVRQKGEKLFF
TRBJ2-3	TRBV19	-	-	TGTGCCAGTAGTATTCGGGGGTCCACAGATACGCAGTATTTT	CASSIRGSTDTQYF
TRBJ1-5	TRBV7-2	-	TRBD1	TGTGCCAGCAGCTTAGCGCTAGGGACAGGGACTCAGCCCCAGCATTTT	CASSLALGTGTQPQHF
TRBJ2-1	TRBV9	-	TRBD1	TGTGCCAGCAGCCTGGACAGGCTCAATGAGCAGTTCTTC	CASSLDRLNEQFF
TRBJ1-5	TRBV15	-	-	TGTGCCACCAGCATCCGAGGAGGGCGCGCCCCCAATCAGCCCCAGCATTTT	CATSIRGGRAPNQPQHF
TRBJ1-6	TRBV10-1	-	-	TGCGCCAGCAGGGCAGTCAAAGATAATTCACCCCTCCACTTT	CASRAVKDNSPLHF
TRBJ2-1	TRBV7-2	-	TRBD1	TGTGCCAGCAGCCCCGTCTGGGACAGGGGGCTTGTGCAGTTCTTC	CASSPVWDRGLVQFF
TRBJ1-4	TRBV19	few	-	TGTGCCAGTAGGCCTACCGAGGGCTTGGGAAAACTGTTTTTT	CASRPTEGLGKLFF
TRBJ2-7	TRBV5-1	-	-	TGCGCCAGCAGCTCGGTAAGGGGTTTCTCCTACGAGCAGTACTTC	CASSSVRGFSYEQYF
TRBJ2-4	TRBV14	-	-	TGTGCCAGCAGCCCGGCAGGCCGGGGTTCCCAAAAGGGCAAAAACATTCAGTACTTC	CASSPAGRGSQKGKNIQYF
TRBJ2-1	TRBV30	-	TRBD2	TGTGCCTGTCCTCCGGGGAGGGCGGATCGGGATGAGCAGTTCTTC	CACPPGRADRDEQFF
TRBJ1-5	TRBV28	-	-	TGTGCCAGCAGTCCTCACACACAGCCCCAGCATTTT	CASSPHTQPQHF
TRBJ2-7	TRBV27	-	-	TGTGCCAGCAGTTTAGGGTCAGCGGGCTTCTACGAGCAGTACTTC	CASSLGSAGFYEQYF
TRBJ2-1	TRBV20-1	-	-	TGCAGTGCGGGAGCGCTAAATGAGCAGTTCTTC	CSAGALNEQFF
TRBJ2-1	TRBV21-1	-	-	TGTGCCAGCAGCAAAACGGAGCACAATGAGCAGTTCTTC	CASSKTEHNEQFF
TRBJ2-1	TRBV13	few	-	TGTGCCAGCAGCTTAGCCGGGGGCAATGAGCAGTTCTTC	CASSLAGGNEQFF
TRBJ1-5	TRBV6-1	-	-	TGTGCCAGCAGTGAAGCGCTTCTGCAGCAGCCCCAGCATTTT	CASSEALLQQPQHF
TRBJ1-4	TRBV6-1	-	-	TGTGCCAGCAGTGAATGGGGGGGGTCCACTAATGAAAAACTGTTTTTT	CASSEWGGSTNEKLFF
TRBJ2-1	TRBV5-1	-	TRBD2	TGCGCCAGCAGCCCCCTAGCGGACCAGGAGCAGTTCTTC	CASSPLADQEQFF
TRBJ2-3	TRBV6-4	-	TRBD2	TGTGCCAGCAGCGGGGGGGCCAAAGATACGCAGTATTTT	CASSGGAKDTQYF
TRBJ2-2	TRBV10-1	medium-sized	-	TGCGCCAGCAGTGACAGGGACACCGGGGAGCTGTTTTTT	CASSDRDTGELFF
TRBJ2-2	TRBV5-1	few	-	TGCGCCAGCAGCTTCCAGCCGGACACGAACACCGGGGAGCTGTTTTTT	CASSFQPDTNTGELFF